This paragraph reports one T cell receptor (beta chain). Its target is unknown. This record belongs to a study of cytomegalovirus exposure and HLA in healthy donors. Whole-study results and caveats: A list of 150 to 200 TCR beta chains associated with cytomegalovirus was given.

The repertoire was sequenced with immunoSEQ multiplex PCR; TCRdb's copy has only in-frame clones and lacks some. This table has roughly 73,000 clones, 90% to 95% appearing once. Germline CDR1 reads LNHDA; CDR2 reads SQIVND (reference sequence). Trimming stripped 9 bases from V and 2 bases from J, with 16 bases between. The CDR3 loop spans 15 amino acids. The gene calls are TRBV19 and TRBJ1-4; TRBD1 might be the D (5 bases). The TCR sequence derives from a young man in good health and CMV-seronegative. The sample was PBMCs. The CDR3 sequence is CASRRQGWTNEKLFF. CDR3 bases: TGTGCCAGCCGAAGGCAGGGTTGGACTAATGAAAAACTGTTTTTT.